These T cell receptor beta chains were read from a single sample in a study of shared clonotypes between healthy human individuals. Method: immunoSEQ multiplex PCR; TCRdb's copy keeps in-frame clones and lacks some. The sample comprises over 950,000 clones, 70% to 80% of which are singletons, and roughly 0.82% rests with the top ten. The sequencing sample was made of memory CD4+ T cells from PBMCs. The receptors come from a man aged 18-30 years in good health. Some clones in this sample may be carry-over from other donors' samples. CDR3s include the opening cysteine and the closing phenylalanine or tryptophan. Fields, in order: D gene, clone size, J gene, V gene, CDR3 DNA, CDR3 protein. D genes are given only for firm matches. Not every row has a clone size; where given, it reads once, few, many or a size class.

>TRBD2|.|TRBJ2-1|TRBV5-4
TGTGCCAGCAGCTTGGTTACTAGCGGGGATGAGCAGTTCTTC
CASSLVTSGDEQFF
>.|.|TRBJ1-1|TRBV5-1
TGCGCCAGCAGCTTGAGTCCCCTAGGGGACACTGAAGCTTTCTTT
CASSLSPLGDTEAFF
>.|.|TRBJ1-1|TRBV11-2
TGTGCCAGCAGCCGGGGCCGCGGGGGCACTGAAGCTTTCTTT
CASSRGRGGTEAFF
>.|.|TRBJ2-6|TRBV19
TGTGCCAGTAGTACGCATGCAGGGTATTCGGGGGCCAACGTCCTGACTTTC
CASSTHAGYSGANVLTF
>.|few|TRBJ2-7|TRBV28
TGTGCCAGCAGTTCTCACTGGCAGTACTTC
CASSSHWQYF
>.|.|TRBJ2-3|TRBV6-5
TGTGCCAGCAGTTACAGGGGGATGAGCACAGATACGCAGTATTTT
CASSYRGMSTDTQYF
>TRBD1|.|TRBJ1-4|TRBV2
TGTGCCAGCAGTGGGGACAGGGGTCTTGAAAAACTGTTTTTT
CASSGDRGLEKLFF
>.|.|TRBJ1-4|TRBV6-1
TGTGCCAGCCAGGCGCCCCCTTCAACTAATGAAAAACTGTTTTTT
CASQAPPSTNEKLFF
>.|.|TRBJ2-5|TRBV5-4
TGTGCCAGCAGCGGGGGAGGCGTAAGAGAGACCCAGTACTTC
CASSGGGVRETQYF
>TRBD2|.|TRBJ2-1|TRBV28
TGTGCCAGTAAAGTTGGCCCCGGGACTAGCGGCTATAGCTCCTACAATGAGCAGTTCTTC
CASKVGPGTSGYSSYNEQFF
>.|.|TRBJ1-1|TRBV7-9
TGTGCCAGCAGCTTAGCCCCTTGGGGGGGCTACACTGAAGCTTTCTTT
CASSLAPWGGYTEAFF
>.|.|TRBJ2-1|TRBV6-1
TGTGCCATCAGTGAAGGGAGCTCCTACAATGAGCAGTTCTTC
CAISEGSSYNEQFF
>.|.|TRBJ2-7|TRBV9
TGTGCCAGCAGCTTGGGACCGGGGTACGAGCAGTACTTC
CASSLGPGYEQYF
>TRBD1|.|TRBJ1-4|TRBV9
TGTGCCAGCAGCGACCCGACAGGGGGAAGTGAAAAACTGTTTTTT
CASSDPTGGSEKLFF
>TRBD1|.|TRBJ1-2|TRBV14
TGTGCCAGCAGCCACACAGGGGCGACTAACTATGGCTACACCTTC
CASSHTGATNYGYTF
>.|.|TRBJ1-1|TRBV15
TGTGCCACCAGCAGTAGATGGGATGAAGCTTTCTTT
CATSSRWDEAFF
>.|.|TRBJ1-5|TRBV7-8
TGTGCCAGCAGCTTATCAAATCAGCCCCAGCATTTT
CASSLSNQPQHF
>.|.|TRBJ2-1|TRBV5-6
TGTGCCAGCAGCTTGAAGACGGGAGCCTACAATGAGCAGTTCTTC
CASSLKTGAYNEQFF
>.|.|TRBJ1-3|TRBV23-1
TGCGCCAGCAATCCAAGGGGAGGGAGGTTTAGCTCTGGAAACACCATATATTTT
CASNPRGGRFSSGNTIYF
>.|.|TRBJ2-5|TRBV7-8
TGTGCCAGCAGCCCGCGCTTGCGGTATCAAGAGACCCAGTACTTC
CASSPRLRYQETQYF
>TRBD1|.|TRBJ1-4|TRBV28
TGTGCCAGCAGCTTTTCTGGACAGGGTAATGAAAAACTGTTTTTT
CASSFSGQGNEKLFF
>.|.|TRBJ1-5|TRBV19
TGTGCCAGTAGTATGAAAAGGAATCCAAATCAGCCCCAGCATTTT
CASSMKRNPNQPQHF
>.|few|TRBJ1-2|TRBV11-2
TGTGCCAGCAGCCCAACGACAGGATTTTATGGCTACACCTTC
CASSPTTGFYGYTF
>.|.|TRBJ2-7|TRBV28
TGTGCCAGCTTTGGGGGAGTTGTCTACGAGCAGTACTTC
CASFGGVVYEQYF
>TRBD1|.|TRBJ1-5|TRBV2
TGTGCCAGCAGTCCGGGACAGCCAAATCAGCCCCAGCATTTT
CASSPGQPNQPQHF
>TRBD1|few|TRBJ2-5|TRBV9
TGTGCCAGCAGCGTAGAGGGGACAGGGCGTCAAGAGACCCAGTACTTC
CASSVEGTGRQETQYF
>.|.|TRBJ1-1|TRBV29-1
TGCAGCGTGCCCAGCGAGGGGGGCCCTCGGAACACTGAAGCTTTCTTT
CSVPSEGGPRNTEAFF
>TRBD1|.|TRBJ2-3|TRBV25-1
TGTGCCAGCAGACCAACACCGGGACAGGGTGGCACAGATACGCAGTATTTT
CASRPTPGQGGTDTQYF
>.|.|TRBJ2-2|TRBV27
TGTGCCAGCAGTCCTCAGGGTCACCGGGGCACCGGGGAGCTGTTTTTT
CASSPQGHRGTGELFF
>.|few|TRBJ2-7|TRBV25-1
TGTGCCAGCAGTGAGATTTCGGACAGCAGCTACGAGCAGTACTTC
CASSEISDSSYEQYF
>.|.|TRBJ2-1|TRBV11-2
TGTGCCAGCAGCTTAGATCCGCCAGTTGACAATGAGCAGTTCTTC
CASSLDPPVDNEQFF
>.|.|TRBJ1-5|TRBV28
TGTGCCAGCAGTTTTCACCAGCCCAATCAGCCCCAGCATTTT
CASSFHQPNQPQHF
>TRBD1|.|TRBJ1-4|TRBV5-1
TGCGCCAGCAGCTTGAGGACAGGGCATGAAAAACTGTTTTTT
CASSLRTGHEKLFF
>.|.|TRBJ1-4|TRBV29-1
TGCAGCGCGAGGACGGCGATGAGTGAAAAACTGTTTTTT
CSARTAMSEKLFF
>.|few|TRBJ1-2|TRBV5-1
TGCGCCAGCAGCTTTTTATCCGTTAATGGCTACACCTTC
CASSFLSVNGYTF
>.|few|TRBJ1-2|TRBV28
TGTGCCAGCAGCGTCAGGGGCGGTGGCTACACCTTC
CASSVRGGGYTF
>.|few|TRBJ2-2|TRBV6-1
TGTGCCAGCAGTTCCCACGGCGGGGAGCTGTTTTTT
CASSSHGGELFF